This T cell receptor (beta chain) was identified during a study of blood T cell repertoires in COVID-19. Whole-study context: There were acute and convalescent COVID-19 samples, and they came from the United States, Italy and Spain. PBMCs, B-cell-depleted T cells, or T cells provided the cDNA or gDNA that made up the material.

Measured with immunoSEQ multiplex PCR; TCRdb has only the in-frame clones, and not every one. Found here are about 210,000 clones, about 78% of them singletons; the top ten hold 7.2%. The CDR3 contains 17 residues. The germline V gene has CDR1 SGHTA and CDR2 FQGNSA. V shed 3 bases and J 2 bases; nucleotides not matched to a gene: 5. The receptor's source is a woman between 70 and 85 years old with acute or convalescent COVID-19. The sample taken for sequencing was peripheral blood. This sequence joins TRBV7-2 and TRBJ2-5; 14 positions match TRBD2. The CDR3 DNA follows: TGTGCCAGCAGCTTGCAAGGACTAGCGGGGGGACAAGAGACCCAGTACTTC. As protein: CASSLQGLAGGQETQYF.